The rows below give T cell receptor beta chains drawn from one sample of a study of T cell responses to AZD1222 COVID-19 vaccine. Method: immunoSEQ multiplex PCR; TCRdb's copy keeps in-frame clones and lacks some. This table holds about 120,000 clones, approximately 89% found once. The sequenced sample was peripheral blood, obtained on day 0 of AZD1222 vaccination. These receptors all stem from an adult in good health. The CDR3 runs from the conserved cysteine through the conserved F or W.

V gene	J gene	CDR3 protein
TRBV18	TRBJ1-6	CASSGEVGSPLHF
TRBV12-3/TRBV12-4	TRBJ2-3	CASSLIAGGTQYF
TRBV11-3	TRBJ2-7	CASSLRGEGTYEQYF
TRBV7-6	TRBJ2-2	CASSPGQVATGELFF
TRBV27	TRBJ2-6	CASSLGGSGANVLTF
TRBV15	TRBJ2-7	CATWAPEQYF
TRBV5-1	TRBJ2-2	CASSRHNTGAGNTGELFF
TRBV27	TRBJ1-1	CASSPSAWDTEAFF
TRBV7-2	TRBJ2-5	CASSLDGAGGQETQYF
TRBV5-1	TRBJ1-1	CASSFEHTPEAFF
TRBV2	TRBJ1-5	CASSVSQYSNQPQHF
TRBV5-4	TRBJ1-1	CASSLPGMNTEAFF
TRBV7-3	TRBJ2-3	CASSLGGPFGDTQYF
TRBV27	TRBJ1-4	CASSGTHRTEKLFF
TRBV28	TRBJ2-3	CASSALPTTDTQYF
TRBV28	TRBJ2-7	CASSSSIREQYF
TRBV11-3	TRBJ1-1	CASSLGGNTEAFF
TRBV5-1	TRBJ2-7	CASSPGDRGLISYEQYF
TRBV19	TRBJ2-3	CASSIWGTDTQYF
TRBV6-5	TRBJ1-3	CASTYGQASGNTIYF
TRBV4-3	TRBJ2-2	CASSPAGGRTGELFF
TRBV28	TRBJ2-7	CASMRGEQYF
TRBV15	TRBJ1-4	CATSQTGHPGNPNEKLFF
TRBV4-3	TRBJ1-2	CASSLFSGTFSGYTF
TRBV9	TRBJ2-7	CASSVEVGGPYEQYF
TRBV5-4	TRBJ2-1	CASSLGIPNEQFF
TRBV30	TRBJ2-7	CARGGSYEQYF
TRBV11-3	TRBJ2-6	CASSSGSGANVLTF
TRBV19	TRBJ2-7	CASLSGTVQYF
TRBV19	TRBJ2-2	CASSIAVPGELFF
TRBV7-9	TRBJ1-1	CASSFSQGLDRAFF
TRBV7-9	TRBJ2-7	CASSLGGVVGQYF
TRBV27	TRBJ1-5	CASSPNRDRPQHF
TRBV4-1	TRBJ1-6	CASSQTFRRGNSPLHF
TRBV9	TRBJ2-1	CASSGDWGLAQLNNEQFF
TRBV19	TRBJ1-6	CASSSGGNSPLHF
TRBV7-2	TRBJ1-1	CATSWGLGEAFF
TRBV30	TRBJ2-7	CAWSPAGGNEQYF
TRBV9	TRBJ1-2	CASSVEPGTGVGYTF
TRBV7-3	TRBJ2-7	CASSLTWAYEQYF
TRBV6-2/TRBV6-3	TRBJ1-2	CASSYPGQGPSKGYTF
TRBV7-2	TRBJ2-7	CASSKSGAPYEQYF
TRBV4-1	TRBJ2-2	CASSRGPGFTGELFF
TRBV6-2/TRBV6-3	TRBJ1-5	CASSLTGQTDQPQHF
TRBV4-2	TRBJ1-3	CASSREQGAGNTIYF
TRBV7-3	TRBJ1-1	CASSSSGYTEAFF
TRBV6-4	TRBJ2-3	CASSDFSGGTDTQYF